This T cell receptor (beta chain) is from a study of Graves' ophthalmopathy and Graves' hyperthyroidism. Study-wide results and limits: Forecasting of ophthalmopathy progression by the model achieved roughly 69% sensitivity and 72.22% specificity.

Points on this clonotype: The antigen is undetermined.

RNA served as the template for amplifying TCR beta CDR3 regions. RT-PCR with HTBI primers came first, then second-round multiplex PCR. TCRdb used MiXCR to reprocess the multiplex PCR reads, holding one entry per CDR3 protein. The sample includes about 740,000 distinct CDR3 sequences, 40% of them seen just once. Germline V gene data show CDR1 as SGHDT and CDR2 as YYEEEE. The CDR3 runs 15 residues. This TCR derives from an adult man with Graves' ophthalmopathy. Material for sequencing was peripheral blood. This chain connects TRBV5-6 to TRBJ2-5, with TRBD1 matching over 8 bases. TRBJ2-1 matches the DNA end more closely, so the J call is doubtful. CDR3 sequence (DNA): TGTGCCAGTAGCCTAGGACAGGGTGGTCCGAATGAGCAGTTCTTC. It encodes CASSLGQGGPNEQFF.